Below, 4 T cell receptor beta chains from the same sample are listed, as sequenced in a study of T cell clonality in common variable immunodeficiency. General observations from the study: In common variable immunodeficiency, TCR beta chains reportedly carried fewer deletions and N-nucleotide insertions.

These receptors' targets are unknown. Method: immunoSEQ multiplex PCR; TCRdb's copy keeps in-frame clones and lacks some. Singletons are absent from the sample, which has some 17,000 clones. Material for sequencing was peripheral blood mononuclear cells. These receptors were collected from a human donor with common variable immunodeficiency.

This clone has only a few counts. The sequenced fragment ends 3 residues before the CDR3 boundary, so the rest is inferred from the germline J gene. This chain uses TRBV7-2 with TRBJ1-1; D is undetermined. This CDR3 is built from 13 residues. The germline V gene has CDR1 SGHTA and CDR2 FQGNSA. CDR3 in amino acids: CASSLAVRSEAFF. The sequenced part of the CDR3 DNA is TGTGCCAGCAGCTTAGCGGTAAGAAGCGAA.

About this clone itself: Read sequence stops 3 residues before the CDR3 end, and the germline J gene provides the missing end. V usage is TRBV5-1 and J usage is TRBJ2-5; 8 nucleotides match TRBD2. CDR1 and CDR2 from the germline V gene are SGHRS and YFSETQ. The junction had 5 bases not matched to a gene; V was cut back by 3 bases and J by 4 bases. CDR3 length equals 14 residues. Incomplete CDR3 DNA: TGCGCCAGCAGCTCCGGGACTAGTCGAGAGACC. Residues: CASSSGTSRET. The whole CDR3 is CASSSGTSRETQYF.

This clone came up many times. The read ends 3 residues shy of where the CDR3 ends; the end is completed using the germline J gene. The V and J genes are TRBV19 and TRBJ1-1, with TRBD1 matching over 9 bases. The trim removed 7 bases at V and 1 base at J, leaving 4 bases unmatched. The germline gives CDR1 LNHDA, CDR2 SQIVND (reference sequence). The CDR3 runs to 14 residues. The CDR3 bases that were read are TGTGCCAGTAAACAGGGGGCGCGGAACACTGAA. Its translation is CASKQGARNTE. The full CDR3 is CASKQGARNTEAFF.

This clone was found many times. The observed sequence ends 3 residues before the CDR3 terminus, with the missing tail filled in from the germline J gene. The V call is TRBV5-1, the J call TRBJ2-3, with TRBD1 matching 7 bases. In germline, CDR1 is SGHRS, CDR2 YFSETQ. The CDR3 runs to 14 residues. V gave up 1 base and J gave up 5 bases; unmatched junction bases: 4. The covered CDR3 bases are TGCGCCAGCAGCTTGCGGCAGGGGGTAGATACG. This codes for CASSLRQGVDT. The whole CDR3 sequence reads CASSLRQGVDTQYF.